These 31 T cell receptor beta chains share one sample of origin, sequenced in a study of cytomegalovirus exposure and HLA in healthy donors. 13 Jbeta primers and 60 Vbeta primers were used for the PCR. This table comes from immunoSEQ multiplex PCR, and its TCRdb copy is limited to in-frame clones, with some not included. Of some 250,000 clones in the sample, 82% were seen once. The sequenced sample consisted of PBMCs. These receptor sequences come from a woman in her thirties or forties in good health and CMV-seropositive.

This rearrangement joins TRBV20-1 to TRBJ1-1; D is uncertain. Per germline, CDR1 DFQATT and CDR2 SNEGSKA (reference sequence). Trimming took off 6 bases at V and 5 bases at J, with 10 bases between the two ends. The CDR3 covers 11 residues. The CDR3 DNA reads as TGCAGTGCGAGGGTTAATACTGAAGCTTTCTTT. It encodes CSARVNTEAFF.

The V gene is TRBV27, the J gene TRBJ2-7; a weak D match, TRBD1 (5 bases). This CDR3 spans 13 amino acids. V was clipped by 8 bases and J by 4 bases, with 15 bases between them. CDR1 and CDR2 (germline): MNHEY, SMNVEV (reference sequence). The CDR3 sequence: CASFGAPTYEQYF. The CDR3 DNA follows: TGTGCCAGCTTTGGGGCCCCAACGTACGAGCAGTACTTC.

The V and J genes are TRBV11-3 and TRBJ1-1; 7 nucleotides agree with TRBD1. The CDR3 is 17 amino acids. V shed 5 bases, J shed 1 base, and the junction held 13 bases outside the gene matches. CDR1 and CDR2 from the germline V gene are SGHNT and YENEEA. The CDR3 sequence: CASSPSTGTVSNTEAFF. Written as DNA, the CDR3 is TGTGCCAGCAGCCCCTCGACCGGGACAGTCTCGAACACTGAAGCTTTCTTT.

Only one count was recorded for this clone. The gene calls are TRBV11-3 and TRBJ1-2; TRBD1 matches 10 bases. In germline, CDR1 is SGHNT, CDR2 YENEEA. J lost 8 bases, V lost 6 bases, and 6 bases had no gene match. This CDR3 contains 13 residues. CDR3 in amino acids: CASSRQGASGYTF. CDR3 nucleotides: TGTGCCAGCAGTAGACAGGGGGCCTCGGGCTACACCTTC.

About this clone itself: Other DNA sequences in the sample encode the same CDR3. The chain recombines TRBV4-1 with TRBJ1-6; D not resolved. The V gene lost 7 bases and the J gene lost 0 bases, with 13 bases spanning the gap. Germline lookup yields CDR1 MGHRA and CDR2 YSYEKL. This CDR3 has 16 residues. CDR3 protein: CASKRSGSSYNSPLHF. The CDR3 DNA is TGCGCCAGCAAAAGGAGCGGGAGCTCCTATAATTCACCCCTCCACTTT.

In the case of this clone: Within the sample, other DNA sequences also encode this same CDR3. This chain connects TRBV25-1 to TRBJ2-5, with 8 bases aligning to TRBD2. With V trimmed by 4 bases and J by 4 bases, 11 bases remained unmatched. This CDR3 is 16 amino acids long. Germline V gene data show CDR1 as MGHDK and CDR2 as SYGVNS. For the CDR3, the DNA is TGTGCCAGCAGTGGGGACTTTAGCGGGATGGGAGAGACCCAGTACTTC. Its translation is CASSGDFSGMGETQYF. The full variable domain, rest sourced from reference TRBV25-1 and TRBJ2-5, is EADIYQTPRYLVIGTGKKITLECSQTMGHDKMYWYQQDPGMELHLIHYSYGVNSTEKGDLSSESTVSRIRTEHFPLTLESARPSHTSQYLCASSGDFSGMGETQYFGPGTRLLVL.

The V gene is TRBV11-3, the J gene TRBJ2-1; 11 positions match TRBD1. CDR1 SGHNT and CDR2 YENEEA come from the germline V gene. J was trimmed by 3 bases and V by 4 bases; bases with no gene match: 2. The CDR3 has 15 residues. The CDR3 reads CASSSGTGGYNEQFF. The CDR3, as DNA: TGTGCCAGCAGCTCAGGGACAGGGGGCTACAATGAGCAGTTCTTC.

The rearrangement uses TRBV25-1 and TRBJ2-1; TRBD1 agrees at 10 bases. The germline V gene has CDR1 MGHDK and CDR2 SYGVNS. This CDR3 region has 13 residues. Germline trimming cut 6 bases from V and 9 bases from J; bases unmatched to any gene: 5. As DNA, the CDR3 is TGTGCCAGCAGCCGGACAGGGGGACCTGAGCAGTTCTTC. Its protein product is CASSRTGGPEQFF.

The chain employs TRBV6-5 and TRBJ1-2, with TRBD1 matching 7 bases. The CDR3 totals 15 residues. The V and J ends lost 5 bases and 8 bases, in that order; junction bases with no gene match: 14. Looked up from germline, CDR1 is MNHEY and CDR2 is SVGAGI. The CDR3 DNA reads TGTGCCAGCAGTCAGTCGCGTACAGGGGCACGGGGCTACACCTTC. It specifies CASSQSRTGARGYTF.

The V call is TRBV19, the J call TRBJ2-7, with 8 nucleotides matching TRBD1. Trimming cost V 6 bases and J 5 bases; bases outside gene matches: 9. The CDR3 has 14 residues. Per the germline V gene, CDR1 is LNHDA and CDR2 is SQIVND (reference sequence). The CDR3 DNA reads as TGTGCCAGTAGCCTCGGGACAGGAAACCACGAGCAGTACTTC. Its translation is CASSLGTGNHEQYF.

The chain joins TRBV5-4 to TRBJ1-3; D is undetermined. V lost 0 bases, J lost 8 bases, and 15 bases lay in between. Germline V lookup: CDR1 SGHNT, CDR2 YYREEE (reference sequence). The CDR3 is 15 residues long. The CDR3, as DNA: TGTGCCAGCAGCTTGGATGTGGGCCGCGCCGACACCATATATTTT. It translates to CASSLDVGRADTIYF.

The V gene is TRBV11-2, the J gene TRBJ2-7; 7 positions agree with TRBD1. The V segment lost 6 bases and the J segment 5 bases; nucleotides outside the gene matches: 10. Germline lookup yields CDR1 SGHAT and CDR2 FQNNGV. This CDR3 contains 14 residues. The CDR3 DNA reads TGTGCCAGCAGATATCCGGGACAGAACCACGAGCAGTACTTC. Translation gives CASRYPGQNHEQYF.

The V call is TRBV7-9, the J call TRBJ2-1, with D possibly matching TRBD1 (6 bases). V dropped 5 bases and J dropped 7 bases, with 21 bases sitting between them. CDR1 SEHNR and CDR2 FQNEAQ come from the germline V gene (reference sequence). CDR3 length equals 16 residues. This CDR3 reads CASSPLRGRGINEQFF. The CDR3 coding sequence is TGTGCCAGCAGCCCTCTACGGGGCAGGGGCATAAATGAGCAGTTCTTC.

There are a few counts of this clone. CDR3 in DNA: TGTGCCAGCAGCCTTACAGGGATCAGCAATCAGCCCCAGCATTTT. This encodes CASSLTGISNQPQHF. The gene calls are TRBV2 and TRBJ1-5; a possible D gene is TRBD1 (6 bases). The germline gives CDR1 SNHLY, CDR2 FYNNEI. This CDR3 region has 15 residues. The V and J ends lost 6 bases and 1 base respectively, with 13 bases between them.

The J gene is TRBJ1-2, the V gene TRBV7-2; 8 nucleotides agree with TRBD1. CDR1 and CDR2 (germline): SGHTA, FQGNSA. The CDR3 has 15 amino acids. V trimming: 7 bases; J trimming: 1 base; junction bases outside the gene matches: 8. The CDR3 sequence: CASTFQGARNYGYTF. CDR3 sequence (DNA): TGTGCCAGCACATTCCAGGGGGCGCGTAACTATGGCTACACCTTC.

This chain uses TRBV7-9 with TRBJ1-2, with 8 bases matching TRBD1. V lost 10 bases, J lost 0 bases, and 13 bases stayed unmatched. This CDR3 is built from 16 residues. The germline CDR1 and CDR2 sequences are SEHNR and FQNEAQ (reference sequence). The CDR3 loop is CATYETGARANYGYTF. CDR3 DNA: TGTGCCACCTATGAGACAGGGGCTAGAGCTAACTATGGCTACACCTTC.

This chain joins TRBV19 and TRBJ1-1; TRBD1 might be the D (5 bases). The V and J ends lost 7 bases and 0 bases respectively, with 12 bases between them. Germline V gene data show CDR1 as LNHDA and CDR2 as SQIVND (reference sequence). This CDR3 has 14 residues. The CDR3 is CASILGQMNTEAFF. The CDR3 DNA follows: TGTGCCAGTATCCTGGGGCAGATGAACACTGAAGCTTTCTTT. Filled out from reference TRBV19 and TRBJ1-1, the complete variable domain reads DGGITQSPKYLFRKEGQNVTLSCEQNLNHDAMYWYRQDPGQGLRLIYYSQIVNDFQKGDIAEGYSVSREKKESFPLTVTSAQKNPTAFYLCASILGQMNTEAFFGQGTRLTVV.

The rearrangement uses TRBV14 and TRBJ1-2; the D is unclear. CDR1 SGHDN and CDR2 FVKESK come from the germline V gene. The CDR3 totals 11 residues. Trimming shortened V by 4 bases and J by 13 bases, and 13 bases separated the two germline ends. The CDR3 loop is CASSPGGRITF. CDR3 nucleotides: TGTGCCAGCAGCCCTGGAGGACGGATCACCTTC.

The chain employs TRBV15 and TRBJ2-5, with TRBD2 matching 9 bases. The germline gives CDR1 LNHNV, CDR2 YYDKDF (reference sequence). V lost 8 bases to trimming and J lost 5 bases; unmatched junction nucleotides: 12. The CDR3 is 15 amino acids. The CDR3 is CATGWGGGASETQYF. DNA of the CDR3: TGTGCCACCGGTTGGGGCGGGGGGGCCTCGGAGACCCAGTACTTC.

CDR3: CASSSWTSGGSLDTQYF. CDR3 DNA: TGTGCCAGCAGCTCCTGGACTAGCGGGGGGTCATTAGATACGCAGTATTTT. V usage is TRBV7-3 and J usage is TRBJ2-3; 14 bases align to TRBD2. V was pared by 4 bases and J by 5 bases, with 8 bases of the junction left unmatched. Per the germline V gene, CDR1 is SGHTA and CDR2 is FQGTGA. The CDR3 consists of 17 residues.

The chain has TRBV7-9 and TRBJ1-6, with D possibly TRBD1 on 6 matching bases. In germline, CDR1 is SEHNR, CDR2 FQNEAQ (reference sequence). The CDR3 is 16 residues long. Trimming removed 4 bases from V and 6 bases from J, with 16 bases in between. CDR3 region: CASSSQGSLGNSPLHF. The CDR3 DNA is TGTGCCAGCAGCTCACAGGGTTCGCTCGGTAATTCACCCCTCCACTTT.

The chain employs TRBV29-1 and TRBJ2-2, with D unclear. The germline V gene encodes CDR1 SQVTM and CDR2 ANQGSEA. Trimming stripped 7 bases from V and 3 bases from J, with 6 bases between. The CDR3 runs to 11 residues. CDR3 bases: TGCAGCGCCGCAGACACCGGGGAGCTGTTTTTT. Its translation: CSAADTGELFF.

The chain has TRBV7-6 and TRBJ1-4; D is possibly TRBD1 (5 bases). The CDR3 is 14 amino acids. Trimming took off 3 bases at V and 5 bases at J, with 10 bases between the two ends. Germline assignment: CDR1 SGHVS and CDR2 FNYEAQ. The CDR3 region has the DNA TGTGCCAGCAGCTTGGGGGGAAGCAATGAAAAACTGTTTTTT. This encodes CASSLGGSNEKLFF.

This sequence joins TRBV11-2 and TRBJ2-1; D is uncertain. Germline lookup yields CDR1 SGHAT and CDR2 FQNNGV. V dropped 0 bases and J dropped 7 bases, with 7 bases sitting between them. This CDR3 is built from 13 residues. The CDR3 sequence: CASSLDRTNEQFF. The CDR3 nucleotides read TGTGCCAGCAGCTTAGATCGTACAAATGAGCAGTTCTTC.

This chain uses TRBV4-2 with TRBJ2-1, with 14 bases matching TRBD2. V shed 4 bases and J 0 bases; nucleotides not matched to a gene: 17. The CDR3 loop spans 22 amino acids. CDR1 LGHNA and CDR2 YNFKEQ come from the germline V gene. The CDR3 here is CASSRQVPGLAGALSSYNEQFF. CDR3 coding DNA: TGTGCCAGCAGCCGGCAGGTGCCGGGACTAGCGGGGGCTTTGAGCTCCTACAATGAGCAGTTCTTC.

J is TRBJ2-5 and V is TRBV9, with 9 bases that match TRBD2. The V gene's germline CDR1 is SGDLS and CDR2 YYNGEE. This CDR3 contains 18 residues. V dropped 5 bases and J dropped 5; count of bases not matched to a gene: 19. CDR3 loop: CASSTRLMGREGPETQYF. In DNA, the CDR3 is TGTGCCAGCAGTACCCGTCTAATGGGGCGGGAGGGCCCCGAGACCCAGTACTTC.

The V call is TRBV7-2, the J call TRBJ2-1; 10 bases line up with TRBD1. Germline assignment: CDR1 SGHTA and CDR2 FQGNSA. J was trimmed by 6 bases and V by 5 bases; bases with no gene match: 10. The CDR3 consists of 16 residues. CDR3 protein: CASSPYFGQGVNEQFF. Written as DNA, the CDR3 is TGTGCCAGCAGCCCTTACTTCGGACAGGGGGTCAATGAGCAGTTCTTC.

The chain is built from TRBV5-1 and TRBJ2-2, with TRBD1 matching 10 bases. This CDR3 region has 16 residues. CDR1 and CDR2 (germline): SGHRS, YFSETQ. Trimming at V came to 1 base and at J to 3 bases, leaving 3 bases not matched to a gene. The chain's CDR3 is CASSLKGQGHTGELFF. As DNA, the CDR3 is TGCGCCAGCAGCTTGAAGGGACAGGGGCACACCGGGGAGCTGTTTTTT.

The sample holds a few counts of this clone. J is TRBJ2-7 and V is TRBV14; 7 bases are a match to TRBD1. In germline, CDR1 is SGHDN, CDR2 FVKESK. This CDR3 comprises 12 residues. The V gene end was trimmed by 4 bases and the J gene end by 12 bases; junction bases not matched to a gene: 9. The CDR3 DNA reads as TGTGCCAGCAGCCCGACAGGGACCCGCCCGTACTTC. It translates to CASSPTGTRPYF. The whole variable domain, remainder taken from reference TRBV14 and TRBJ2-7, is EAGVTQFPSHSVIEKGQTVTLRCDPISGHDNLYWYRRVMGKEIKFLLHFVKESKQDESGMPNNRFLAERTGGTYSTLKVQPAELEDSGVYFCASSPTGTRPYFGPGTRLTVT.

V usage is TRBV30 and J usage is TRBJ2-5, with 8 bases aligning to TRBD2. CDR3 size: 13 residues. Trimming took 1 base from V and 2 from J; bases not matched to a gene: 0. The germline V gene has CDR1 GTSNPN and CDR2 SVGIG (reference sequence). For the CDR3, the DNA is TGTGCCTGGAGTGGCGGGGGGCAAGAGACCCAGTACTTC. This translates into CAWSGGGQETQYF.

This chain connects TRBV6-6 to TRBJ2-3, with 9 bases matching TRBD2. The germline V gene has CDR1 MNHNY and CDR2 SVGAGI (reference sequence). The J segment lost 3 bases and the V segment lost 8 bases, leaving 9 bases of the junction unmatched. CDR3 length: 15 amino acids. In DNA form, the CDR3 reads TGTGCCAGCGCGCGGGAGGGTGGTGTGACAGATACGCAGTATTTT. Protein: CASAREGGVTDTQYF.